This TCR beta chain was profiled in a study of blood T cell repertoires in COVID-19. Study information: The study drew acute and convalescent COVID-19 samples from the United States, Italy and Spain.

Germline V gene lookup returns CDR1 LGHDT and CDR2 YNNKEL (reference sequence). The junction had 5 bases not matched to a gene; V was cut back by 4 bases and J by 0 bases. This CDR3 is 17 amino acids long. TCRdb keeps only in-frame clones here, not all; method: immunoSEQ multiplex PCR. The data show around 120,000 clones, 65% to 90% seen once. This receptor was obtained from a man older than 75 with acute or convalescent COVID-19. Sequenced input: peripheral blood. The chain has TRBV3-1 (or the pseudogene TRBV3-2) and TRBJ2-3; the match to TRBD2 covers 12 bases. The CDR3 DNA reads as TGTGCCAGCAGCCCCGAGACTAGCGGGGGCAGCACAGATACGCAGTATTTT. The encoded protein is CASSPETSGGSTDTQYF.